What follows are 32 T cell receptor beta chains derived from one specimen sequenced in a study of shared clonotypes between healthy human individuals. The assay was immunoSEQ multiplex PCR, and TCRdb's table has in-frame clones only and misses some. The sample lists 2 million to 2.5 million clones; about 95% were seen once. Naive CD8 cells lacked CD45RO, underwent positive selection for CCR7 and left out terminally differentiated effector memory CD45RA+ cells. Specimen: naive CD8+ T cells sorted from blood. Source of these receptors: a man between 18 and 29 years old in good health.

The chain employs TRBV13 and TRBJ1-1, with 8 bases aligning to TRBD1. Germline V gene lookup returns CDR1 PRHDT and CDR2 FYEKMQ (reference sequence). The J segment lost 1 base and the V segment lost 1 base, leaving 2 bases of the junction unmatched. The CDR3 length is 15 residues. CDR3 amino acids: CASSLEGQANTEAFF. The CDR3 region has the DNA TGTGCCAGCAGCTTAGAGGGACAGGCGAACACTGAAGCTTTCTTT.

This chain links TRBV6-1 with TRBJ2-5, with TRBD1 identical over 7 bases. Trimming removed 0 bases from V and 5 bases from J; junction bases left unmatched: 6. The CDR3 is 15 residues long. From germline, CDR1 is MNHNS and CDR2 SASEGT. CDR3 sequence reads: CASSEASGGWETQYF. In nucleotides, the CDR3 is TGTGCCAGCAGTGAAGCTTCAGGGGGTTGGGAGACCCAGTACTTC.

V gene TRBV28 combines with J gene TRBJ2-3; 11 nucleotides line up with TRBD2. Trimming removed 7 bases from V and 7 bases from J; junction bases left unmatched: 7. The CDR3 spans 14 residues. Germline V CDR1 and CDR2: MDHEN, SYDVKM. CDR3 DNA: TGTGCCAGCAAACTAGCGGGGGAGGGGAATACGCAGTATTTT. Protein sequence: CASKLAGEGNTQYF.

This clone appeared a few times. The chain carries TRBV19 and TRBJ2-2; unclear D gene. This CDR3 has 13 amino acids. V was clipped by 8 bases and J by 3 bases, with 10 bases between them. Germline V lookup: CDR1 LNHDA, CDR2 SQIVND (reference sequence). For the CDR3, the DNA is TGTGCCAGTTTCGACTCCGACACCGGGGAGCTGTTTTTT. This codes for CASFDSDTGELFF.

The chain carries TRBV6-5 and TRBJ2-4; D might be TRBD1 (5 bases). The CDR3 sequence is 15 residues long. The V and J ends lost 4 bases and 1 base respectively, with 11 bases between them. CDR1 is MNHEY and CDR2 is SVGAGI in the germline V gene. CDR3 sequence reads: CASSWSQGAKNIQYF. The DNA for the CDR3 is TGTGCCAGCAGTTGGTCCCAGGGCGCCAAAAACATTCAGTACTTC.

The chain recombines TRBV7-9 with TRBJ1-1, with D hard to call. The V gene lost 1 base and the J gene lost 0 bases, with 18 bases spanning the gap. This CDR3 comprises 18 residues. From germline, CDR1 is SEHNR and CDR2 FQNEAQ (reference sequence). CDR3 in amino acids: CASSLEVEFSGMNTEAFF. As DNA, the CDR3 is TGTGCCAGCAGCTTAGAGGTAGAGTTCTCGGGCATGAACACTGAAGCTTTCTTT.

As to this clone: This sample includes further DNA sequences coding for the same CDR3. The rearrangement links TRBV2 to TRBJ2-7; TRBD1 matches at 7 bases. V shed 6 bases, J shed 4 bases, and the junction held 9 bases outside the gene matches. The length of the CDR3 is 14 residues. Germline lookup yields CDR1 SNHLY and CDR2 FYNNEI. CDR3 sequence reads: CASSPPGGPYEQYF. The CDR3 region has the DNA TGTGCCAGCAGCCCGCCAGGGGGTCCTTACGAGCAGTACTTC.

The chain links TRBV15 to TRBJ1-1; the D gene is possibly TRBD1 (5 bases). CDR3 length: 14 amino acids. The ends were cut back, 5 bases at V and 5 bases at J, with 15 bases in the middle. Germline assignment: CDR1 LNHNV and CDR2 YYDKDF (reference sequence). The CDR3 protein is CATSRPEGVTEAFF. DNA for the CDR3: TGTGCCACCAGCCGGCCCGAAGGGGTTACTGAAGCTTTCTTT.

The rearrangement links TRBV28 to TRBJ2-6; 7 bases map to TRBD1. The CDR3 runs to 17 residues. Germline V gene lookup returns CDR1 MDHEN and CDR2 SYDVKM. V lost 3 bases, J lost 0 bases, and 5 bases stayed unmatched. Here the CDR3 reads CASSLTGFSSGANVLTF. DNA for the CDR3: TGTGCCAGCAGTTTGACAGGGTTTAGCTCTGGGGCCAACGTCCTGACTTTC.

In this sample, this clone turned up once. The V gene is TRBV6-1, the J gene TRBJ1-4; the D is unclear. Germline-derived CDR1 and CDR2 are MNHNS and SASEGT. With 6 bases removed from V and 6 bases from J, the gap between germline ends came to 5 bases. This CDR3 contains 11 residues. CDR3 sequence: CASRTHEKLFF. DNA for the CDR3: TGTGCCAGCAGAACCCATGAAAAACTGTTTTTT.

The chain links TRBV5-1 to TRBJ2-7; maybe TRBD2 (5 bases). This CDR3 region has 15 residues. Germline loops: CDR1 SGHRS, CDR2 YFSETQ. Between the trimmed V and J ends, which lost 4 bases and 0 bases, there was a span of 14 bases. The CDR3 loop reads CASSQREQNSYEQYF. CDR3 DNA: TGCGCCAGCAGCCAGAGGGAACAGAACTCCTACGAGCAGTACTTC.

The chain has TRBV27 and TRBJ1-1; D possibly corresponds to TRBD1 (6 bases). Germline CDR1 reads MNHEY; CDR2 reads SMNVEV (reference sequence). Trimming pared 3 bases from V and 1 base from J, leaving 12 bases between. The CDR3 has 15 residues. CDR3 in DNA: TGTGCCAGCAGTTTCCAGGGGCCTTCGAACACTGAAGCTTTCTTT. It codes for CASSFQGPSNTEAFF.

The chain combines TRBV9 with TRBJ2-7; D is undetermined. The CDR3 is 15 residues long. Looked up from germline, CDR1 is SGDLS and CDR2 is YYNGEE. Trimming cost V 0 bases and J 0 bases, with 10 bases left between them. The CDR3 DNA reads as TGTGCCAGCAGCGTAGAGGCGGTCAGCTCCTACGAGCAGTACTTC. The encoded protein is CASSVEAVSSYEQYF.

The genes are TRBV15 and TRBJ1-4, with no clear D. The CDR3 contains 18 residues. CDR1 is LNHNV, CDR2 YYDKDF, per germline (reference sequence). The V gene lost 0 bases and the J gene lost 6 bases, with 20 bases spanning the gap. Here the CDR3 reads CATSREPGREGFDEKLFF. The CDR3 bases are TGTGCCACCAGCAGAGAACCGGGGAGGGAAGGCTTCGATGAAAAACTGTTTTTT.

This chain uses TRBV27 with TRBJ2-7, with a tentative D call TRBD2 (7 bases). Germline V gene data show CDR1 as MNHEY and CDR2 as SMNVEV (reference sequence). V was shortened by 3 bases and J by 6 bases, with 12 bases between the two germline ends. The CDR3 length is 13 residues. The chain's CDR3 is CASSFPGGREQYF. CDR3 DNA: TGTGCCAGCAGTTTTCCCGGGGGGCGCGAGCAGTACTTC.

The chain combines TRBV30 with TRBJ1-2; D remains unclear. The CDR3 extends over 16 amino acids. Trimming removed 2 bases at V and 2 bases at J, with 18 bases between. Per the germline V gene, CDR1 is GTSNPN and CDR2 is SVGIG (reference sequence). The DNA of the CDR3 is TGTGCCTGGAGTCCGGACCGATCTGGGTCAAACTATGGCTACACCTTC. Protein product: CAWSPDRSGSNYGYTF. Drawing the rest from reference TRBV30 and TRBJ1-2, the complete variable domain is SQTIHQWPATLVQPVGSPLSLECTVEGTSNPNLYWYRQAAGRGLQLLFYSVGIGQISSEVPQNLSASRPQDRQFILSSKKLLLSDSGFYLCAWSPDRSGSNYGYTFGSGTRLTVV.

V is TRBV28 and J is TRBJ1-6; TRBD1 is a possible D gene (5 bases). This CDR3 contains 15 residues. From germline, CDR1 is MDHEN and CDR2 SYDVKM. Trimming took off 3 bases at V and 7 bases at J, with 13 bases between the two ends. The CDR3 nucleotides are TGTGCCAGCAGTTTTATTGGGGGACTCAATTCACCCCTCCACTTT. This gives the protein CASSFIGGLNSPLHF. Drawing the rest from reference TRBV28 and TRBJ1-6, the complete variable domain is DVKVTQSSRYLVKRTGEKVFLECVQDMDHENMFWYRQDPGLGLRLIYFSYDVKMKEKGDIPEGYSVSREKKERFSLILESASTNQTSMYLCASSFIGGLNSPLHFGNGTRLTVT.

Remarks on this clone: The same CDR3 is also encoded by other DNA sequences in this sample. This sequence joins TRBV27 and TRBJ1-5, with 10 bases lining up with TRBD1. V lost 5 bases and J lost 2; bases outside the gene matches: 3. The V gene's germline CDR1 is MNHEY and CDR2 SMNVEV (reference sequence). The CDR3 is 15 amino acids. The CDR3 DNA reads TGTGCCAGCAGTCCAGGGACAGGGGGCAATCAGCCCCAGCATTTT. Its protein product is CASSPGTGGNQPQHF.

The rearrangement links TRBV4-1 to TRBJ2-7, with 7 nucleotides matching TRBD2. CDR1 is MGHRA and CDR2 is YSYEKL in the germline V gene. The CDR3 runs to 14 residues. The J segment lost 1 base and the V segment lost 3 bases, leaving 3 bases of the junction unmatched. The CDR3 bases are TGCGCCAGCAGCCAGACTAGCCCTTCCTACGAGCAGTACTTC. It is translated as CASSQTSPSYEQYF.

This chain joins TRBV7-9 and TRBJ2-1; 9 bases map to TRBD2. The CDR3 is 18 amino acids. J lost 8 bases, V lost 0 bases, and 14 bases had no gene match. Germline CDR1 SEHNR, CDR2 FQNEAQ (reference sequence). The CDR3 spells CASSLADVGSGSSDEQFF. The CDR3 DNA is TGTGCCAGCAGCTTAGCGGACGTCGGTAGCGGGAGCTCGGATGAGCAGTTCTTC.

The CDR3 nucleotides read TGTGCCAGCAGCCCCCGGGACAGATCCTACGAGCAGTACTTC. This gives the protein CASSPRDRSYEQYF. The gene calls are TRBV11-2 and TRBJ2-7; 7 bases line up with TRBD1. The J segment lost 1 base and the V segment lost 5 bases, leaving 5 bases of the junction unmatched. Germline lookup yields CDR1 SGHAT and CDR2 FQNNGV. CDR3 length: 14 residues. The full variable domain, completed using reference TRBV11-2 and TRBJ2-7, is EAGVAQSPRYKIIEKRQSVAFWCNPISGHATLYWYQQILGQGPKLLIQFQNNGVVDDSQLPKDRFSAERLKGVDSTLKIQPAKLEDSAVYLCASSPRDRSYEQYFGPGTRLTVT.

Comment on this clone: Additional DNA sequences in this sample encode the identical CDR3. This chain links TRBV29-1 with TRBJ2-7; D is uncertain. The CDR3 contains 11 residues. V lost 5 bases, J lost 1 base, and 6 bases lay in between. Germline CDR1 SQVTM, CDR2 ANQGSEA. The CDR3 DNA sequence: TGCAGCGTTAGGGTTTCCTACGAGCAGTACTTC. This translates into CSVRVSYEQYF.

The gene calls are TRBV6-1 and TRBJ1-5, with D uncertain. Germline CDR1 MNHNS, CDR2 SASEGT. Trimming took 6 bases from V and 0 from J, leaving 9 bases between them. The CDR3 consists of 14 residues. The CDR3 spells CASRPENSNQPQHF. The CDR3 region has the DNA TGTGCCAGCAGGCCAGAAAATAGCAATCAGCCCCAGCATTTT.

The chain has TRBV29-1 and TRBJ1-2, with TRBD1 matching 7 bases. The CDR3 is 14 amino acids. V lost 2 bases and J lost 2; bases outside the gene matches: 5. CDR1 and CDR2 (germline): SQVTM, ANQGSEA. For the CDR3, the DNA is TGCAGCGTTGAAAGTGGCAGGGGGAACTATGGCTACACCTTC. It is translated as CSVESGRGNYGYTF. Full variable domain (missing parts from reference TRBV29-1 and TRBJ1-2): SAVISQKPSRDICQRGTSLTIQCQVDSQVTMMFWYRQQPGQSLTLIATANQGSEATYESGFVIDKFPISRPNLTFSTLTVSNMSPEDSSIYLCSVESGRGNYGYTFGSGTRLTVV.

This clone was counted a few times. The chain is built from TRBV19 and TRBJ1-2, with 7 bases aligning to TRBD1. The CDR3 has 17 amino acids. V lost 0 bases, J lost 6 bases, and 13 bases stayed unmatched. Germline assignment: CDR1 LNHDA and CDR2 SQIVND (reference sequence). The CDR3 loop reads CASSIDPPATGIHGYTF. The CDR3 region has the DNA TGTGCCAGTAGTATAGATCCCCCAGCGACAGGGATACATGGCTACACCTTC.

V and J are TRBV6-1 and TRBJ1-3; D gene ambiguous. The CDR3 runs to 15 residues. Trimming shortened V by 0 bases and J by 3 bases, and 9 bases separated the two germline ends. CDR1 MNHNS and CDR2 SASEGT come from the germline V gene. CDR3 nucleotide sequence: TGTGCCAGCAGTGAAGCGCAACTCTTTGGAAACACCATATATTTT. As protein: CASSEAQLFGNTIYF.

The chain links TRBV7-9 to TRBJ2-1; D is perhaps TRBD2 (6 bases). This CDR3 is 16 amino acids long. Germline V lookup: CDR1 SEHNR, CDR2 FQNEAQ (reference sequence). Between the trimmed V and J ends, which lost 5 bases and 4 bases, there was a span of 18 bases. CDR3 coding DNA: TGTGCCAGCAGCCTCCCGGGAGTAGCGGTGTACAATGAGCAGTTCTTC. It is translated as CASSLPGVAVYNEQFF.

Note on this clone: This sample also contains other DNA sequences that code for the same CDR3. CDR3 nucleotides: TGTGCCAGCAGTTTAGTGGGGGGTAGTCAGCCCCAGCATTTT. It is translated as CASSLVGGSQPQHF. The chain joins TRBV27 to TRBJ1-5; perhaps TRBD1 as D (5 bases). This CDR3 comprises 14 residues. Trimming pared 2 bases from V and 6 bases from J, leaving 11 bases between. The germline V gene has CDR1 MNHEY and CDR2 SMNVEV (reference sequence).

V gene TRBV27 combines with J gene TRBJ1-6; 8 bases match TRBD1. The CDR3 has 16 residues. With V trimmed by 5 bases and J by 10 bases, 13 bases remained unmatched. Germline V gives CDR1 MNHEY, CDR2 SMNVEV (reference sequence). CDR3 bases: TGTGCCAGCAGTCCCTCCTCGGGACAGGTTGTCTCACCCCTCCACTTT. The encoded protein is CASSPSSGQVVSPLHF.

This clone was picked up one time. The chain has TRBV9 and TRBJ2-2; TRBD1 matches 8 bases. Germline V gene data show CDR1 as SGDLS and CDR2 as YYNGEE. The CDR3 consists of 15 residues. The V and J ends lost 2 bases and 7 bases, in that order; junction bases with no gene match: 7. The DNA of the CDR3 is TGTGCCAGCAGCGTGGACAGGGTTGGCGACGGGGAGCTGTTTTTT. It yields the protein CASSVDRVGDGELFF.

This chain uses TRBV9 with TRBJ2-3; possibly TRBD2 for D (5 bases). V was shortened by 0 bases and J by 2 bases, with 7 bases between the two germline ends. CDR1 is SGDLS, CDR2 YYNGEE, per germline. CDR3 size: 14 residues. The CDR3: CASSVVAYTDTQYF. Written as DNA, the CDR3 is TGTGCCAGCAGCGTAGTAGCGTACACAGATACGCAGTATTTT.

V usage is TRBV2 and J usage is TRBJ2-1; D unclear. The CDR3 is made up of 12 amino acids. V was clipped by 5 bases and J by 8 bases, with 10 bases between them. CDR1 SNHLY and CDR2 FYNNEI come from the germline V gene. CDR3: CASSWRLDEQFF. The DNA of the CDR3 is TGTGCCAGCAGTTGGCGGCTCGATGAGCAGTTCTTC.